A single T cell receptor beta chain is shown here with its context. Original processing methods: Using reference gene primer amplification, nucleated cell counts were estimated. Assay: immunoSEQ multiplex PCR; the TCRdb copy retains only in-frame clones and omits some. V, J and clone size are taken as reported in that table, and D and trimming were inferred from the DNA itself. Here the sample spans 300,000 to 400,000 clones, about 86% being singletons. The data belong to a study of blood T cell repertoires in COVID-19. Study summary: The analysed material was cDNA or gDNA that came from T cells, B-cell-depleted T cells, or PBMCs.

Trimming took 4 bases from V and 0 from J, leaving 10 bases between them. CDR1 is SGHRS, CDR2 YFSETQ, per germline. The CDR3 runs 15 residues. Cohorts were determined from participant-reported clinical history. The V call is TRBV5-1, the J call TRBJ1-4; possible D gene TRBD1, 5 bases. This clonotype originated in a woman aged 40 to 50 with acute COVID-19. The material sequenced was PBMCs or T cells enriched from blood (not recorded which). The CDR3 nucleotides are TGCGCCAGCAGCATATCGGGGGCAACTAATGAAAAACTGTTTTTT. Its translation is CASSISGATNEKLFF.